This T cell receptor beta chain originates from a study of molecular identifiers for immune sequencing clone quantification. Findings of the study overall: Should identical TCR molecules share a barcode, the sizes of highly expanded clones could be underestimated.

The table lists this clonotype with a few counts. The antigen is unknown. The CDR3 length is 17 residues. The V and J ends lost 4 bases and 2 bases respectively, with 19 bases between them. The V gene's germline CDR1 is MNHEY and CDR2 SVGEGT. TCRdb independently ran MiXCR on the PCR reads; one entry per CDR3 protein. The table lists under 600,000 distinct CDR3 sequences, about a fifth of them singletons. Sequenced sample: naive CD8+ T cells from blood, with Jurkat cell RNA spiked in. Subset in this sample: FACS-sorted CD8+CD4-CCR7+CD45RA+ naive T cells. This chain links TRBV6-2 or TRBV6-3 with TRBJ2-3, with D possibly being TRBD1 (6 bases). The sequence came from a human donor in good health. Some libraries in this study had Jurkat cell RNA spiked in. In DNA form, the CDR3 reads TGTGCCAGCAGTTCTTCCTCGACAGGCCAGTACACAGATACGCAGTATTTT. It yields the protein CASSSSSTGQYTDTQYF.